A single sample is the source of the 8 T cell receptor beta chains below, sequenced in a study of shared clonotypes between healthy human individuals. The table came from immunoSEQ multiplex PCR; TCRdb's copy has only in-frame clones and leaves some out. This table has more than 2,000,000 clones, 85% to 95% appearing once. Sequencing was done on a sample of naive CD4+ T cells sorted from blood. Subset here: CD45RA+ positively selected. These receptors were collected from a man younger than 35 in good health.

The genes are TRBV7-2 and TRBJ1-2; D is perhaps TRBD1 (5 bases). Germline CDR1 reads SGHTA; CDR2 reads FQGNSA. The V end was cut by 1 base, the J end by 7 bases, with 22 bases between. The CDR3 is 17 amino acids. CDR3: CASSLVLQVPRGFGYTF. The CDR3 DNA reads as TGTGCCAGCAGCTTAGTATTACAGGTCCCCCGAGGGTTTGGCTACACCTTC.

This chain connects TRBV5-4 to TRBJ2-7, with 14 bases lining up with TRBD2. Trimming removed 4 bases from V and 2 bases from J; junction bases left unmatched: 11. The CDR3 loop spans 18 amino acids. Germline assignment: CDR1 SGHNT and CDR2 YYREEE (reference sequence). CDR3 in amino acids: CASSKGLAGEWGTYEQYF. CDR3 nucleotide sequence: TGTGCCAGCAGCAAGGGACTAGCGGGAGAGTGGGGCACCTACGAGCAGTACTTC.

This clone appeared a few times. This chain connects TRBV18 to TRBJ1-1, with a possible D match to TRBD1 (5 bases). CDR3 size: 15 residues. V lost 3 bases and J 0 bases, leaving 11 bases between the germline ends. Germline CDR1 and CDR2: KGHSH and LQKENI. The CDR3 sequence is CASSPNQGLNTEAFF. DNA of the CDR3: TGTGCCAGCTCACCTAACCAGGGACTGAACACTGAAGCTTTCTTT.

This rearrangement joins TRBV6-1 to TRBJ1-5; the D is unclear. CDR1 MNHNS and CDR2 SASEGT come from the germline V gene. This CDR3 region has 14 residues. V was cut by 8 bases and J by 3 bases, with 14 bases left in between. CDR3 bases: TGTGCCAGCCGTGGGAAGGTTACCAATCAGCCCCAGCATTTT. Its translation: CASRGKVTNQPQHF.

The chain employs TRBV30 and TRBJ1-4; D is possibly TRBD1 (5 bases). Germline CDR1 reads GTSNPN; CDR2 reads SVGIG (reference sequence). The CDR3 loop spans 15 amino acids. The V end lost 2 bases, the J end lost 3 bases, and 13 bases lay between the germline ends. CDR3 in amino acids: CAWSKNGGANEKLFF. The CDR3 DNA follows: TGTGCCTGGAGTAAAAACGGGGGGGCTAATGAAAAACTGTTTTTT.

The chain has TRBV5-1 and TRBJ2-3, with TRBD2 matching over 7 bases. The ends lost 2 bases at V and 4 bases at J; junction bases unmatched: 7. This CDR3 region has 15 residues. Germline V gives CDR1 SGHRS, CDR2 YFSETQ. The CDR3, as DNA: TGCGCCAGCAGCTTTCCCGGGGCGGGGGCAGATACGCAGTATTTT. Its translation: CASSFPGAGADTQYF.

This chain connects TRBV9 to TRBJ1-6; D gene uncertain. The V end was cut by 3 bases, the J end by 4 bases, with 11 bases between. Germline V CDR1 and CDR2: SGDLS, YYNGEE. The CDR3 is made up of 15 amino acids. CDR3 sequence: CASSATPGYNSPLHF. The CDR3 region has the DNA TGTGCCAGCAGCGCAACTCCAGGATATAATTCACCCCTCCACTTT.

The chain links TRBV19 to TRBJ1-1; TRBD1 might be the D (5 bases). Germline CDR1 LNHDA, CDR2 SQIVND (reference sequence). The CDR3 totals 15 residues. The V end lost 4 bases, the J end lost 6 bases, and 18 bases lay between the germline ends. The CDR3 protein is CASSKSGTTGAEAFF. CDR3 DNA sequence: TGTGCCAGTAGTAAATCAGGGACCACGGGCGCTGAAGCTTTCTTT.